The 28 T cell receptor beta chains given below trace back to one sample, sequenced in a study of prognosis after radiotherapy for stage I lung cancer. Amplification of the TCR beta CDR3 (from genomic DNA) was done by two-round multiplex PCR. Gene-specific TRBV and TRBJ primers were used in PCR round one. TCRdb re-called the multiplex PCR reads with MiXCR, one entry per CDR3 protein. The table shows around 26,000 distinct CDR3 sequences, with under 60% occurring only once. The starting material was PBMCs, obtained before or after stereotactic body radiation therapy (not recorded which). These receptors originate from a donor over 45 with non-small cell lung cancer.

Details on this clonotype: A far larger clone differs by one base, so this is likely a read error. V is TRBV6-1 and J is TRBJ1-3; D not certain. This CDR3 spans 16 amino acids. Germline-derived CDR1 and CDR2 are MNHNS and SASEGT. The CDR3 DNA sequence: TGTGCCATCAGTTACGACCGACACAATGTAGGAAACACCATATATTTT. Protein sequence: CAISYDRHNVGNTIYF.

Points on this clonotype: Compared with germline, one end of the junction differs, possibly owing to a read error. The V call is TRBV20-1, the J call TRBJ1-5; the D is unclear. From germline, CDR1 is DFQATT and CDR2 SNEGSKA (reference sequence). CDR3 length: 15 amino acids. CDR3 bases: TGCAGTGCTAGAACTCCGGGGTGGAGCAATCAGCCCCAACATTTT. Its protein product is CSARTPGWSNQPQHF.

This clonotype was found many times. The chain carries TRBV29-1 and TRBJ2-7, with 8 bases matching TRBD1. Unmatched junction bases numbered 10, after V lost 6 bases and J lost 6 bases. The CDR3 runs 13 residues. The germline gives CDR1 SQVTM, CDR2 ANQGSEA. The CDR3 sequence is CSVAGTGSTEQYF. The CDR3 region has the DNA TGCAGCGTGGCCGGGACAGGCTCCACCGAGCAGTACTTC.

This clonotype has a count of ten or more. In DNA form, the CDR3 reads TGTGCCAGCTCACCATTGGGGGGTGAAGCTTTCTTT. Encoded protein: CASSPLGGEAFF. The J gene is TRBJ1-1, the V gene TRBV18, with D possibly being TRBD1 (5 bases). Trimming took off 2 bases at V and 7 bases at J, with 8 bases between the two ends. Germline CDR1 is KGHSH and CDR2 is LQKENI. CDR3 length: 12 amino acids.

This clonotype came up many times. The V call is TRBV27, the J call TRBJ2-1; D assignment may be TRBD1 or TRBD2 (6 bases each). Trimming removed 7 bases at V and 10 bases at J, with 14 bases between. CDR3 size: 12 residues. Germline V CDR1 and CDR2: MNHEY, SMNVEV (reference sequence). The CDR3 here is CASNPQGGEQFF. The CDR3, as DNA: TGTGCCAGCAATCCACAGGGAGGAGAGCAGTTCTTC.

The CDR3 spells CASSYSWTEITDTHYF. The CDR3 DNA reads TGTGCCAGCAGTTACTCCTGGACGGAAATCACAGATACTCATTATTTT. The J gene is TRBJ2-3, the V gene TRBV6-5; no reliable D call. The CDR3 loop spans 16 amino acids. Trimming pared 0 bases from V and 15 bases from J, leaving 25 bases between. The germline V gene encodes CDR1 MNHEY and CDR2 SVGAGI.

This clonotype was found many times. The CDR3 nucleotides are TGTGCCAGTACCCCAAGGGAAAACACTGAAGCTTTCTTT. Its translation: CASTPRENTEAFF. The J gene is TRBJ1-1, the V gene TRBV19; no clear D gene. The germline V gene has CDR1 LNHDA and CDR2 SQIVND (reference sequence). The CDR3 is made up of 13 amino acids. V was clipped by 7 bases and J by 2 bases, with 11 bases between them.

Turning to this clonotype: It is likely a read error: a sequence one base away is far more abundant. The chain recombines TRBV6-8 with TRBJ2-3; a possible D gene is TRBD1 (5 bases). The CDR3 consists of 14 residues. The V gene's germline CDR1 is MNHGY and CDR2 SAAAGT. CDR3 in DNA: TGTGCCAGCGGGCAGGGCCTCGGCACATATACGCAGTATTTT. It is translated as CASGQGLGTYTQYF.

This clonotype is labeled as medium-sized. Sequence at one end of the junction differs from germline and may be a read error. The chain couples TRBV4-1 to TRBJ1-2; 7 positions agree with TRBD1. CDR1 and CDR2 (germline): MGHRA, YSYEKL. The length of the CDR3 is 15 residues. The CDR3 DNA follows: TGTGCCAGCAGCCAAGACCTGACAGGGTTTGGCGGCTACACCTTC. Translated, it gives CASSQDLTGFGGYTF.

The chain has TRBV20-1 and TRBJ2-2; 9 bases line up with TRBD1. The CDR3 is made up of 14 amino acids. V shed 7 bases, J shed 4 bases, and the junction held 7 bases outside the gene matches. Germline CDR1 reads DFQATT; CDR2 reads SNEGSKA (reference sequence). The CDR3 reads CSGVRTGVTGELFF. CDR3 in DNA: TGCAGTGGTGTCAGGACAGGGGTCACCGGGGAGCTGTTTTTT.

This clonotype occurred a few times. This may be a read error, as it is one base from a much larger clone. V is TRBV20-1 and J is TRBJ1-5, with 10 bases matching TRBD1. The CDR3 has 15 amino acids. From germline, CDR1 is DFQATT and CDR2 SNEGSKA (reference sequence). V lost 7 bases, J lost 5 bases, and 11 bases stayed unmatched. This CDR3 is CSVRGGQGSHQPQHF. The CDR3 DNA reads TGCAGTGTTAGGGGGGGACAGGGGAGCCATCAGCCCCAGCATTTT.

Remarks on this clonotype: This is likely an artifact of a read error, given a far larger clone one base away. V usage is TRBV6-4 and J usage is TRBJ1-1; TRBD1 agrees at 8 bases. This CDR3 has 15 residues. Germline V lookup: CDR1 MRHNA, CDR2 SNTAGT. V trimming: 8 bases; J trimming: 6 bases; junction bases outside the gene matches: 14. DNA for the CDR3: TGTGCCAGCCAAGCCGTCGACAGGGGAAAACCTGAAGCTTTCTTT. This gives the protein CASQAVDRGKPEAFF.

This clonotype was seen at least ten times. The chain has TRBV7-2 and TRBJ2-3; no clear D gene. CDR1 SGHTA and CDR2 FQGNSA come from the germline V gene. The CDR3 runs 14 residues. Deletions cut 3 bases from V and 2 bases from J, with 9 bases between. The DNA of the CDR3 is TGTGCCAGCAGCTTTTCACCTGACACAGATACGCAGTATTTT. Protein product: CASSFSPDTDTQYF.

The J gene is TRBJ1-2, the V gene TRBV6-1; D is unclear. V was pared by 5 bases and J by 7 bases, with 17 bases between. The CDR3 has 14 amino acids. Germline V CDR1 and CDR2: MNHNS, SASEGT. CDR3 nucleotides: TGTGCCAGCAGTCCCCGGGATATGGTGGGTGGCTACACCTTC. Encoded protein: CASSPRDMVGGYTF.

Many counts were recorded for this clonotype. The genes are TRBV25-1 and TRBJ2-3; 10 bases are shared with TRBD1. Germline V gene sequence: CDR1 MGHDK, CDR2 SYGVNS. Trimming at V came to 4 bases and at J to 6 bases, leaving 10 bases not matched to a gene. The CDR3 consists of 16 residues. The chain's CDR3 is CASSGLRQGAGDTQYF. The CDR3 DNA is TGTGCCAGCAGTGGTCTCCGACAGGGGGCAGGTGATACGCAGTATTTT.

This chain connects TRBV6-5 to TRBJ1-1; D gene unclear. V lost 3 bases, J lost 1 base, and 9 bases lay in between. The CDR3 totals 14 residues. CDR1 MNHEY and CDR2 SVGAGI come from the germline V gene. The CDR3 loop reads CASSYLMRNTEAFF. The CDR3 nucleotides read TGTGCCAGCAGTTATTTGATGAGGAACACTGAAGCTTTCTTT.

In its sample, this clonotype was seen many times. The chain recombines TRBV28 with TRBJ1-4; D may be TRBD1 (6 bases). Deletions cut 5 bases from V and 7 bases from J, with 17 bases between. CDR3 length: 15 residues. CDR1 is MDHEN, CDR2 SYDVKM, per germline. In DNA, the CDR3 is TGTGCCAGCAGTCTCCCCGGGACAATGCCTGAAAAACTGTTTTTT. Amino acid sequence: CASSLPGTMPEKLFF.

About this clonotype: This is likely an artifact of a read error, given a far larger clone one base away. The gene calls are TRBV6-1 and TRBJ2-1; 10 nucleotides line up with TRBD2. The CDR3 is made up of 14 amino acids. In germline, CDR1 is MNHNS, CDR2 SASEGT. With V trimmed by 5 bases and J by 7 bases, 5 bases remained unmatched. The CDR3 DNA reads as TGTGCCAGCAGTTCTAGCGGGAGTTTTAATGAGCAGTTCTTC. Protein product: CASSSSGSFNEQFF.

This clonotype was recorded a few times. The chain recombines TRBV12-3 or TRBV12-4 with TRBJ2-7, with TRBD1 matching 7 bases. The CDR3 extends over 16 amino acids. J gave up 0 bases and V 9 bases, and 14 bases lay outside the gene matches. The CDR3 loop reads CASILSWAGGSYEQYF. CDR3 DNA sequence: TGTGCCAGTATTTTAAGTTGGGCAGGGGGCTCCTACGAGCAGTACTTC.

Only a few counts were recorded for this clonotype. One base separates it from a far larger clone, so it is likely a read error. The chain carries TRBV6-5 and TRBJ2-3; D unclear. Germline lookup yields CDR1 MNHEY and CDR2 SVGAGI. The ends were cut back, 2 bases at V and 6 bases at J, with 18 bases in the middle. The CDR3 runs 16 residues. The CDR3 here is CASSYVFGRMGDTQYF. CDR3 bases: TGTGCCAGCAGTTACGTTTTTGGCAGGATGGGCGATACGCAGTATTTT.

Remarks on this clonotype: A junction end diverges from the germline sequence, so it may reflect a read error. The J gene is TRBJ2-7, the V gene TRBV6-1; D might be TRBD1 (6 bases). The CDR3 has 14 amino acids. The germline CDR1 and CDR2 sequences are MNHNS and SASEGT. The CDR3 reads CASRTGTTSYEHCF. The CDR3 region has the DNA TGTGCCAGCAGAACCGGGACAACTTCCTACGAGCATTGCTTC.

This clonotype was recorded many times. This chain connects TRBV20-1 to TRBJ2-2, with TRBD2 identical over 12 bases. This CDR3 has 19 amino acids. Looked up from germline, CDR1 is DFQATT and CDR2 is SNEGSKA (reference sequence). V shed 1 base and J 5 bases; nucleotides not matched to a gene: 14. DNA of the CDR3: TGCAGTGCTAGAGCCCCCCGGACTAGCGGGACTACCTGGACCGGGGAGCTGTTTTTT. Its protein product is CSARAPRTSGTTWTGELFF.

About this clonotype: The germline gene is not matched at one end of the junction; a read error may be the cause. This rearrangement joins TRBV24-1 to TRBJ1-2; 9 nucleotides agree with TRBD1. The CDR3 length is 15 residues. The germline V gene has CDR1 KGHDR and CDR2 SFDVKD. The CDR3 DNA sequence: TGTGCAACCAGGGATTCCCGGACAGGGGCCTATGGCTACACCTTC. Translated, it gives CATRDSRTGAYGYTF.

In its sample, this clonotype was seen many times. The chain links TRBV19 to TRBJ1-3, with 9 bases identical to TRBD1. The length of the CDR3 is 16 residues. Germline CDR1 and CDR2: LNHDA and SQIVND (reference sequence). V gave up 6 bases and J gave up 1 base; unmatched junction bases: 7. DNA for the CDR3: TGTGCCAGTAGACTTGGGACAGGGATTTCTGGAAACACCATATATTTT. Translation: CASRLGTGISGNTIYF.

In the case of this clonotype: Relative to the germline gene, one junction end is altered; a read error may explain this. The chain joins TRBV19 to TRBJ2-5; D is perhaps TRBD1 (6 bases). CDR3 size: 16 residues. CDR1 is LNHDA, CDR2 SQIVND, per germline (reference sequence). The CDR3 is CASSIWAGAYQETHYF. The CDR3 DNA sequence: TGTGCCAGTAGTATTTGGGCAGGGGCCTACCAAGAGACCCACTACTTC.

With respect to this clonotype: This probably arose from a read error, given a far larger clone one base away. The chain couples TRBV6-5 to TRBJ2-7; D might be TRBD1 (6 bases). The CDR3 is 14 residues long. V lost 6 bases to trimming and J lost 3 bases, with 15 bases between them. In germline, CDR1 is MNHEY, CDR2 SVGAGI. The CDR3 DNA sequence: TGTGCCAGCAGGGCCTTTGGACAGAACTACGAGCAGTACTTC. Translated, it gives CASRAFGQNYEQYF.

The chain employs TRBV11-3 and TRBJ2-3; D is ambiguous. The CDR3 consists of 12 residues. The germline gives CDR1 SGHNT, CDR2 YENEEA. The germline V and J ends were trimmed by 1 base and 3 bases, with 2 bases remaining between them. The CDR3: CASSLGTDTQYF. CDR3 nucleotide sequence: TGTGCCAGCAGCTTAGGGACAGATACGCAGTATTTT.

This clonotype has just a few counts. A read error is possible here, since a much larger clone lies one base away. Likely a read error: the CDR3 ends without its conserved phenylalanine or tryptophan. This sequence joins TRBV18 and TRBJ1-1; the match to TRBD1 covers 7 bases. Germline values: CDR1 KGHSH, CDR2 LQKENI. The CDR3 is 17 residues long. The ends lost 2 bases at V and 4 bases at J; junction bases unmatched: 13. The DNA for the CDR3 is TGTGCCAGCTCACCATCGCAGGGGGGTGGAAGGGGCACTGAAGCTTTCTCT. It translates to CASSPSQGGGRGTEAFS.